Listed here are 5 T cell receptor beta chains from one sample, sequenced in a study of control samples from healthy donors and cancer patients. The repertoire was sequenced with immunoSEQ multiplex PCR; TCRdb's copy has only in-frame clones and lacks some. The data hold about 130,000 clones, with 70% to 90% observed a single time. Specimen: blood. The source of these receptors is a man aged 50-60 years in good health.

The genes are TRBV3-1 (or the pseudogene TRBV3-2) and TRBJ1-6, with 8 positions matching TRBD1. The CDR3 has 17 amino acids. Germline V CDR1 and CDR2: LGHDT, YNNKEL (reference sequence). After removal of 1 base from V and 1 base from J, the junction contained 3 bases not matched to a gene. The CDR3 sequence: CASSQANRGSYNSPLHF. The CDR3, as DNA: TGTGCCAGCAGCCAAGCAAACAGGGGGTCCTATAATTCACCCCTCCACTTT.

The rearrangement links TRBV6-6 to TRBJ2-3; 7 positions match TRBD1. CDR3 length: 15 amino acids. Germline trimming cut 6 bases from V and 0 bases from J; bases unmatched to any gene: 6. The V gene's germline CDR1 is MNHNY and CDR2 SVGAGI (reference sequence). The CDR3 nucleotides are TGTGCCAGCAGCCGGGGACAGTCTAGCACAGATACGCAGTATTTT. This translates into CASSRGQSSTDTQYF.

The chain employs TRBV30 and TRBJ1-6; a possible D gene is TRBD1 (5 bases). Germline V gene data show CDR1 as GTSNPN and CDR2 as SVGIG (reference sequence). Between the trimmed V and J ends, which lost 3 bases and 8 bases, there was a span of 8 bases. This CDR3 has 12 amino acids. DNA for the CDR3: TGTGCCTGGAGACAGGAAGATTCACCCCTCCACTTT. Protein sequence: CAWRQEDSPLHF. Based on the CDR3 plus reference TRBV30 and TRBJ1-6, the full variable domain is SQTIHQWPATLVQPVGSPLSLECTVEGTSNPNLYWYRQAAGRGLQLLFYSVGIGQISSEVPQNLSASRPQDRQFILSSKKLLLSDSGFYLCAWRQEDSPLHFGNGTRLTVT.

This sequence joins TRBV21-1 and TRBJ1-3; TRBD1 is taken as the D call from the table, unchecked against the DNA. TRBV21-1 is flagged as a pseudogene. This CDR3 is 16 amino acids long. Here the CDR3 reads CASSKDRPGQGNTIYF. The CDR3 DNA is TGTGCCAGCAGCAAAGACCGGCCGGGACAGGGAAACACCATATATTTT.

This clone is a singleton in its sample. The CDR3 reads CASSPGWSLRTQYF. The CDR3 nucleotides are TGTGCCAGCAGTCCCGGGTGGTCCTTGAGGACCCAGTACTTC. V gene TRBV27 combines with J gene TRBJ2-5; no firm D call. CDR3 length: 14 amino acids. Germline CDR1 and CDR2: MNHEY and SMNVEV (reference sequence). The V gene lost 5 bases and the J gene lost 7 bases, with 17 bases spanning the gap.